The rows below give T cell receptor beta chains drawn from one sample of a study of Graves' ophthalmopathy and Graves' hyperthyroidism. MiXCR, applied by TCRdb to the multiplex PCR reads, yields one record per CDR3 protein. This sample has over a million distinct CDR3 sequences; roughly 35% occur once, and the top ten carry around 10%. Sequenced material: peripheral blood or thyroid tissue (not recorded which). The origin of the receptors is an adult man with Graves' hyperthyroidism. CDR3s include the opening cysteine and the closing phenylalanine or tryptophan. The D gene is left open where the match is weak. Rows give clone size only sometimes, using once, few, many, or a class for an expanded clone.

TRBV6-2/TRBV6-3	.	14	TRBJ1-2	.	CASSYLGGNYGYTF	TGTGCCAGCAGTTACCTAGGCGGAAACTATGGCTACACCTTC
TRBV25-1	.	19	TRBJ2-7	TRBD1	CASSEPKVGQPTGMNEQYF	TGTGCCAGCAGTGAACCGAAGGTAGGACAGCCGACAGGGATGAACGAGCAGTACTTC
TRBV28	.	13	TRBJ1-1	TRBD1	CATLDRGRAEAFF	TGTGCCACCCTCGACAGGGGACGGGCTGAAGCTTTCTTT
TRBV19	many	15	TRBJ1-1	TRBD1	CASRGQGVWNTEAFF	TGTGCCAGTAGGGGACAGGGGGTATGGAACACTGAAGCTTTCTTT
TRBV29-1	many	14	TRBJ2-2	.	CSVVGGGDTGELFF	TGCAGCGTTGTAGGAGGGGGGGACACCGGGGAGCTGTTTTTT
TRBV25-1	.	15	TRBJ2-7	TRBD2	CASSSPGLGMNEQYF	TGTGCCAGCAGTTCCCCGGGACTAGGAATGAACGAGCAGTACTTC
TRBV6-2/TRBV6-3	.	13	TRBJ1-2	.	CASSYVGGNGYTF	TGTGCCAGCAGTTACGTCGGGGGGAATGGCTACACCTTC
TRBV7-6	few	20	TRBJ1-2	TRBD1	CASSESRGTGGFPSRDGYTF	TGTGCCAGCAGCGAGAGTAGGGGGACAGGGGGTTTTCCCTCCCGGGATGGCTACACCTTC
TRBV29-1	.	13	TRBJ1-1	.	CSVVWWGTAEAFF	TGCAGCGTCGTCTGGTGGGGGACGGCTGAAGCTTTCTTT
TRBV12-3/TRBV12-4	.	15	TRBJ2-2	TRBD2	CASSPSGTTTGELFF	TGTGCCAGCAGCCCTAGCGGGACTACCACCGGGGAGCTGTTTTTT
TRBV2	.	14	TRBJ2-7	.	CASSQNSGGYEQYF	TGCGCCAGCAGCCAAAATAGTGGGGGCTACGAGCAGTACTTC
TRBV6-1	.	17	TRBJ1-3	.	CASSLDSGSFSGNTIYF	TGTGCCAGTTCCCTCGACAGTGGGTCGTTTTCTGGAAACACCATATATTTT
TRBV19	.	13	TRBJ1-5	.	CASSITGGSGEHF	TGTGCCAGTAGTATAACAGGTGGTTCAGGAGAGCATTTT
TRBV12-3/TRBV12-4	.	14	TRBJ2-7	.	CASRGGTEAYEQYF	TGTGCCAGCCGAGGGGGGACCGAAGCCTACGAGCAGTACTTC
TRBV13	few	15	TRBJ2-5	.	CASSPGPREQETQYF	TGTGCCAGCAGCCCGGGCCCAAGAGAACAAGAGACCCAGTACTTC
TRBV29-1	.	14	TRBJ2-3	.	CSVVFGSTTDTQYF	TGCAGCGTTGTATTTGGGAGTACCACAGATACGCAGTATTTT
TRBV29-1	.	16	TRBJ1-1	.	CSVSARGSFLYTEAFF	TGCAGCGTTTCAGCCCGGGGCTCCTTTTTGTACACTGAAGCTTTCTTT